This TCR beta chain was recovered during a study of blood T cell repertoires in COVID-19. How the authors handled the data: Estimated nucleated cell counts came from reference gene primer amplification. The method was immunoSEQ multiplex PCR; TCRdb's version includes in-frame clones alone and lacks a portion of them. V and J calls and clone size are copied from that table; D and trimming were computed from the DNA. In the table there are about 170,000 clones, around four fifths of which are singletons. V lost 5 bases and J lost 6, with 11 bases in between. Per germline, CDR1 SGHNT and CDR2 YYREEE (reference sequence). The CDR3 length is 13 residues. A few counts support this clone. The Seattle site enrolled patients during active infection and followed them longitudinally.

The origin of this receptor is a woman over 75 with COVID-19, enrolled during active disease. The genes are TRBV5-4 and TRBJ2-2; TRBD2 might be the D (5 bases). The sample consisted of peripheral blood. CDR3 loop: CASRLDRAGELFF. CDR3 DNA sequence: TGTGCCAGCAGACTAGATCGGGCCGGGGAGCTGTTTTTT.